Listed here are 21 T cell receptor beta chains from one sample, sequenced in a study of T cells in Graves' hyperthyroidism and ophthalmopathy. Amplified regions were TCR beta CDR3 sequences from RNA transcripts. A set of HTBI primers served as the primers for a first-round RT-PCR of the TCR CDR3. TCRdb analysed the multiplex PCR reads with MiXCR anew, one entry per CDR3 protein. The sample carries fewer than 250,000 distinct CDR3 sequences, 15% to 20% recorded once. The sequencing input was blood. These receptors all come from a woman between 18 and 29 years old with Graves' ophthalmopathy.

This clonotype turned up a few times. V is TRBV5-1 and J is TRBJ1-3; D unresolved. Germline assignment: CDR1 SGHRS and CDR2 YFSETQ. V was cut by 0 bases and J by 3 bases, with 7 bases left in between. There are 14 residues in the CDR3. The CDR3 sequence: CASSLGDNGNTIYF. The CDR3 DNA reads as TGCGCCAGCAGCTTGGGGGATAATGGAAACACCATATATTTT.

There are many counts of this clonotype. The chain combines TRBV5-1 with TRBJ1-6; TRBD1 is a possible D gene (5 bases). The V and J ends lost 1 base and 0 bases respectively, with 8 bases between them. CDR1 is SGHRS and CDR2 is YFSETQ in the germline V gene. The CDR3 consists of 16 residues. The CDR3 protein is CASSLSGGSYNSPLHF. The CDR3 nucleotides are TGCGCCAGCAGCTTGAGTGGGGGCTCCTATAATTCACCCCTCCACTTT.

This clonotype was observed at least ten times. The V call is TRBV12-5, the J call TRBJ2-3, with D possibly being TRBD1 (6 bases). The CDR3 is 22 amino acids. V was shortened by 7 bases and J by 2 bases, with 37 bases between the two germline ends. From germline, CDR1 is LGHNT and CDR2 FRNRAP. The CDR3 DNA reads TGTGCTAGTGAAACACCGATAGGGGGAGATTTTCGTGGCGAGCACGACACAGATACGCAGTATTTT. Its protein is CASETPIGGDFRGEHDTDTQYF.

V usage is TRBV5-4 and J usage is TRBJ2-1, with 11 bases fitting TRBD2. Germline V gene lookup returns CDR1 SGHNT and CDR2 YYREEE (reference sequence). V shed 4 bases and J 5 bases; nucleotides not matched to a gene: 11. The CDR3 contains 17 residues. The CDR3 loop is CASSVDTSGSGNNEQFF. CDR3 sequence (DNA): TGTGCCAGCAGCGTTGATACTAGCGGGAGCGGGAACAATGAGCAGTTCTTC.

This clonotype was seen ten or more times. This sequence joins TRBV12-3 or TRBV12-4 and TRBJ1-3; D remains ambiguous. This CDR3 region has 13 residues. Trimming removed 3 bases from V and 2 bases from J, with 5 bases in between. CDR3 in amino acids: CASSFITGNTIYF. The CDR3 nucleotides are TGTGCCAGCAGTTTTATCACTGGAAACACCATATATTTT.

The chain is built from TRBV19 and TRBJ1-5, with 11 bases lining up with TRBD1. The J segment lost 2 bases and the V segment lost 4 bases, leaving 7 bases of the junction unmatched. This CDR3 comprises 17 residues. Germline CDR1 LNHDA, CDR2 SQIVND (reference sequence). The chain's CDR3 is CASSSGQGAGGNQPQHF. In DNA, the CDR3 is TGTGCCAGTAGTAGTGGACAGGGGGCTGGGGGCAATCAGCCCCAGCATTTT. The variable domain in full, completed from reference TRBV19 and TRBJ1-5, reads DGGITQSPKYLFRKEGQNVTLSCEQNLNHDAMYWYRQDPGQGLRLIYYSQIVNDFQKGDIAEGYSVSREKKESFPLTVTSAQKNPTAFYLCASSSGQGAGGNQPQHFGDGTRLSIL.

Ten or more counts support this clonotype. J is TRBJ1-1 and V is TRBV7-2, with 10 bases that match TRBD1. Losses at the gene ends were 5 bases for V and 3 bases for J; bases not matched to a gene: 12. Germline V gives CDR1 SGHTA, CDR2 FQGNSA. The CDR3 has 17 residues. The DNA of the CDR3 is TGTGCCAGCAGCCGAGTCCCGGGACAGGGGAAGGACACTGAAGCTTTCTTT. It specifies CASSRVPGQGKDTEAFF.

In this sample, this clonotype turned up many times. The V and J genes are TRBV7-6 and TRBJ2-5; possibly TRBD2 for D (7 bases). The CDR3 is 16 residues long. The ends were cut back, 5 bases at V and 7 bases at J, with 23 bases in the middle. Per germline, CDR1 SGHVS and CDR2 FNYEAQ. Written as DNA, the CDR3 is TGTGCCAGCAGCCCCATTTTGCGGGGAGGGGGTGCGACCCAGTACTTC. Protein: CASSPILRGGGATQYF.

This sequence joins TRBV30 and TRBJ2-2; D is undetermined. Germline lookup yields CDR1 GTSNPN and CDR2 SVGIG (reference sequence). The CDR3 spans 14 residues. Trimming took 0 bases from V and 6 from J, leaving 11 bases between them. CDR3 nucleotides: TGTGCCTGGAGTGTACTTATAGGGCCCGGGGAGCTGTTTTTT. Amino acids: CAWSVLIGPGELFF.

The CDR3 bases are TGCAGTGCTACTCTCACTAGCGGGAGGTATGAGCAGTTCTTC. It translates to CSATLTSGRYEQFF. V gene TRBV20-1 combines with J gene TRBJ2-1; 12 bases match TRBD2. V lost 4 bases, J lost 8 bases, and 6 bases stayed unmatched. Germline CDR1 and CDR2: DFQATT and SNEGSKA (reference sequence). CDR3 size: 14 residues.

This clonotype was detected ten times or more. This chain uses TRBV7-2 with TRBJ1-1; D ambiguous. The CDR3 sequence is 13 residues long. V was cut by 5 bases and J by 5 bases, with 12 bases left in between. Germline V gene lookup returns CDR1 SGHTA and CDR2 FQGNSA. CDR3 sequence: CASSSQGWTEAFF. DNA of the CDR3: TGTGCCAGCAGCAGCCAAGGGTGGACTGAAGCTTTCTTT.

A few counts support this clonotype. A much bigger clone sits one base away, suggesting this may be a read error. V and J are TRBV7-9 and TRBJ2-7; D possibly corresponds to TRBD1 (5 bases). CDR1 and CDR2 (germline): SEHNR, FQNEAQ (reference sequence). The CDR3 is 15 amino acids. CDR3 sequence: CAGSSSTVYSYEQYF. The CDR3 bases are TGTGCCGGCAGCTCATCGACAGTTTACTCCTACGAGCAGTACTTC.

The table lists this clonotype with a few counts. This chain links TRBV6-4 with TRBJ2-1; 16 positions match TRBD2. The CDR3 sequence is 17 residues long. V shed 6 bases and J 8 bases; nucleotides not matched to a gene: 10. CDR1 and CDR2 (germline): MRHNA, SNTAGT. The CDR3 here is CASSVGLAGGPFDEQFF. As DNA, the CDR3 is TGTGCCAGCAGCGTGGGACTAGCGGGAGGGCCCTTCGATGAGCAGTTCTTC.

The chain has TRBV7-9 and TRBJ2-6; no definite D call. V dropped 5 bases and J dropped 1 base, with 12 bases sitting between them. Germline lookup yields CDR1 SEHNR and CDR2 FQNEAQ (reference sequence). The CDR3 runs to 16 residues. The DNA of the CDR3 is TGTGCCAGCAGCCCAGATAGAGTATCTGGGGCCAACGTCCTGACTTTC. Translation gives CASSPDRVSGANVLTF.

This clonotype showed up many times. The rearrangement joins TRBV7-2 to TRBJ1-1; 7 nucleotides agree with TRBD1. There are 16 residues in the CDR3. With 5 bases clipped from V and 7 bases from J, the junction kept 16 bases outside the gene matches. The germline V gene encodes CDR1 SGHTA and CDR2 FQGNSA. As DNA, the CDR3 is TGTGCCAGCAGCGGAACACCGGGACAGTTGGGCGGTGAAGCTTTCTTT. Its translation: CASSGTPGQLGGEAFF.

The chain links TRBV29-1 to TRBJ2-7, with TRBD2 matching 13 bases. CDR1 SQVTM and CDR2 ANQGSEA come from the germline V gene. The CDR3 consists of 17 residues. V shed 6 bases and J 6 bases; nucleotides not matched to a gene: 17. CDR3 DNA sequence: TGCAGCGTCTCCTACCCCGGGACTAGCGGGGCTGATATCGAGCAGTACTTC. Translated: CSVSYPGTSGADIEQYF.

Ten or more counts support this clonotype. J is TRBJ1-1 and V is TRBV19, with 8 bases lining up with TRBD1. Germline CDR1 and CDR2: LNHDA and SQIVND (reference sequence). After removal of 5 bases from V and 0 bases from J, the junction contained 5 bases not matched to a gene. The CDR3 covers 15 residues. As DNA, the CDR3 is TGTGCCAGTAGTCGGACAGGGATCTTGAACACTGAAGCTTTCTTT. Protein: CASSRTGILNTEAFF.

This clonotype was found many times. This chain uses TRBV15 with TRBJ2-5; TRBD1 might be the D (7 bases). Germline V gives CDR1 LNHNV, CDR2 YYDKDF (reference sequence). This CDR3 is built from 18 residues. V lost 0 bases and J lost 4, with 21 bases in between. CDR3: CATSRDQGGGILGETQYF. CDR3 DNA sequence: TGTGCCACCAGCAGAGATCAGGGGGGCGGGATTCTGGGAGAGACCCAGTACTTC.

This clonotype was seen repeatedly, ten times or more. The chain employs TRBV28 and TRBJ1-1; no reliable D call. V was cut by 3 bases and J by 2 bases, with 4 bases left in between. Per germline, CDR1 MDHEN and CDR2 SYDVKM. This CDR3 is 12 amino acids long. CDR3 sequence reads: CASSLDNTEAFF. CDR3 in DNA: TGTGCCAGCAGTTTGGATAACACTGAAGCTTTCTTT.

This clonotype was seen repeatedly, ten times or more. The V gene is TRBV11-2, the J gene TRBJ2-7; 8 bases map to TRBD1. V dropped 1 base and J dropped 6; count of bases not matched to a gene: 8. Looked up from germline, CDR1 is SGHAT and CDR2 is FQNNGV. CDR3 length: 15 residues. CDR3 region: CASSLVVQGDREQYF. The CDR3 coding sequence is TGTGCCAGCAGCTTAGTAGTACAGGGGGACCGCGAGCAGTACTTC.

This clonotype was seen ten or more times. V usage is TRBV7-9 and J usage is TRBJ2-5, with D perhaps matching TRBD2 (6 bases). V was trimmed by 3 bases and J by 5 bases, leaving 10 bases between them. The CDR3 spans 13 residues. Looked up from germline, CDR1 is SEHNR and CDR2 is FQNEAQ (reference sequence). CDR3 sequence reads: CASSFSRGETQYF. CDR3 nucleotide sequence: TGTGCCAGCAGCTTCTCTCGGGGGGAGACCCAGTACTTC. Full variable domain (remainder filled in from reference TRBV7-9 and TRBJ2-5): DTGVSQNPRHKITKRGQNVTFRCDPISEHNRLYWYRQTLGQGPEFLTYFQNEAQLEKSRLLSDRFSAERPKGSFSTLEIQRTEQGDSAMYLCASSFSRGETQYFGPGTRLLVL.